The TCR beta chain under discussion was sequenced for a study of T cell responses to AZD1222 COVID-19 vaccine. The overall study: Recipients boosted at about 4 weeks or about 12 weeks are pooled. General study points: Baseline serology detected seropositivity in only a handful of AZD1222 recipients.

The CDR3 is 14 residues long. The V gene lost 3 bases and the J gene lost 7 bases, with 13 bases spanning the gap. Germline-derived CDR1 and CDR2 are LNHDA and SQIVND (reference sequence). Generated by immunoSEQ multiplex PCR, the TCRdb table keeps only in-frame clones and is missing some. The sample includes about 180,000 clones, around nine tenths of them seen just once. With regard to this clone: The target antigen is unknown.

The sequence was obtained from an adult in good health. The sequenced sample was peripheral blood, obtained on day 0 of AZD1222 vaccination. The chain links TRBV19 to TRBJ1-5; TRBD1 is a possible D gene (6 bases). CDR3 region: CASSIVQGLQPQHF. CDR3 DNA sequence: TGTGCCAGTAGTATTGTCCAGGGGCTCCAGCCCCAGCATTTT. Together with reference TRBV19 and TRBJ1-5, the CDR3 gives the full variable domain: DGGITQSPKYLFRKEGQNVTLSCEQNLNHDAMYWYRQDPGQGLRLIYYSQIVNDFQKGDIAEGYSVSREKKESFPLTVTSAQKNPTAFYLCASSIVQGLQPQHFGDGTRLSIL.